The present TCR beta chain was sequenced within a study of graft-versus-host responses after intestinal transplantation. Study as a whole: Every transplant recipient was induced with anti-thymocyte globulin, then maintained on tacrolimus and steroids for about 3 years. Findings of the study overall: Researchers found peak circulating GvH clone levels linked to early post-transplant HvG declines.

TCRdb keeps only in-frame clones here, not all; method: immunoSEQ multiplex PCR. The sample shows nearly 95,000 clones, about 93% of them seen only once. Germline V gene data show CDR1 as SGHRS and CDR2 as YFSETQ. V was cut by 3 bases and J by 2 bases, with 9 bases left in between. The CDR3 is 15 residues long. For this clone: The antigen remains undetermined.

The chain combines TRBV5-1 with TRBJ2-6; D not resolved. The sequence was collected from a human donor who received an intestinal transplant. The material was unstimulated CD8+ T cells sorted from spleen or lymph node cells, obtained before intestinal transplant. CDR3 sequence reads: CASSSRQAGANVLTF. The DNA for the CDR3 is TGCGCCAGCAGCTCCCGGCAGGCTGGGGCCAACGTCCTGACTTTC.